A single sample gave rise to the 17 T cell receptor beta chains below, sequenced in a study of OX40 agonist ivuxolimab in advanced cancers. The protocol was immunoSEQ multiplex PCR, while the TCRdb copy is restricted to in-frame clones and leaves out a portion. The table has over 50,000 clones, roughly 84% seen once. The source was CD4+ or CD8+ T cells sorted from blood, collected in a trial of the OX40 agonist ivuxolimab. These receptor sequences come from an adult with an advanced solid tumor such as melanoma, head and neck, liver or kidney cancer.

The chain employs TRBV27 and TRBJ1-2, with TRBD1 matching 8 bases. This CDR3 contains 17 residues. From germline, CDR1 is MNHEY and CDR2 SMNVEV (reference sequence). V lost 6 bases and J lost 8; bases outside the gene matches: 20. Here the CDR3 DNA reads TGTGCCAGCAGGCCAATCTGGGGGGTCAGGGGGCAGCGGGGCTACACCTTC. This translates into CASRPIWGVRGQRGYTF.

This chain uses TRBV11-2 with TRBJ2-1; 8 bases match TRBD2. The CDR3 loop spans 16 amino acids. After removal of 5 bases from V and 8 bases from J, the junction contained 14 bases not matched to a gene. Germline V gives CDR1 SGHAT, CDR2 FQNNGV. CDR3 nucleotide sequence: TGTGCCAGCAGCCCCCGAGGGACTAGAGTTGTCGATGAGCAGTTCTTC. Residues: CASSPRGTRVVDEQFF.

This chain uses TRBV19 with TRBJ1-5; no firm D call. Between the trimmed V and J ends, which lost 1 base and 4 bases, there was a span of 11 bases. This CDR3 is built from 15 residues. The germline gives CDR1 LNHDA, CDR2 SQIVND (reference sequence). Here the CDR3 reads CASSIVYRPNQPQHF. The DNA of the CDR3 is TGTGCCAGTAGTATAGTCTACAGACCAAATCAGCCCCAGCATTTT.

The chain is built from TRBV10-3 and TRBJ2-3; 9 bases are a match to TRBD1. The CDR3 consists of 16 residues. Germline V gives CDR1 ENHRY, CDR2 SYGVKD. J lost 2 bases, V lost 7 bases, and 10 bases had no gene match. CDR3 sequence: CAITQTGGGNTDTQYF. DNA for the CDR3: TGTGCCATCACCCAGACAGGGGGAGGCAACACAGATACGCAGTATTTT.

The chain couples TRBV6-1 to TRBJ2-7, with 8 nucleotides matching TRBD2. The CDR3 is 15 amino acids. V gave up 4 bases and J gave up 2 bases; unmatched junction bases: 7. Germline V CDR1 and CDR2: MNHNS, SASEGT. DNA of the CDR3: TGTGCCAGCAGTGGATTCAGCGGGGGAACCTACGAGCAGTACTTC. As protein: CASSGFSGGTYEQYF.

This chain links TRBV6-4 with TRBJ2-7; D may match TRBD1 or TRBD2 (5 bases each). The V gene's germline CDR1 is MRHNA and CDR2 SNTAGT. CDR3 length equals 14 residues. Trimming shortened V by 2 bases and J by 3 bases, and 11 bases separated the two germline ends. CDR3 bases: TGTGCCAGCAGTGACGGGGACGAATTCTACGAGCAGTACTTC. Amino acid sequence: CASSDGDEFYEQYF.

This chain joins TRBV5-1 and TRBJ1-2; D uncertain. Germline V gives CDR1 SGHRS, CDR2 YFSETQ. There are 15 residues in the CDR3. The CDR3 DNA reads TGCGCGTCCTCCCCTAGGTTATCGGCTAACTATGGCTACACCTTC. Amino acids: CASSPRLSANYGYTF.

This clone appeared once. The J gene is TRBJ2-1, the V gene TRBV18, with D tentatively TRBD2 (6 bases). The CDR3 totals 15 residues. Germline V gene sequence: CDR1 KGHSH, CDR2 LQKENI. V gave up 3 bases and J gave up 1 base, with 10 bases separating them. CDR3: CASSPSGLSYNEQFF. The CDR3 DNA reads as TGTGCCAGCTCACCCTCCGGACTATCCTACAATGAGCAGTTCTTC.

The CDR3, as DNA: TGTGCCAGCAGCCCAGGGGTGCTCCCCGAAGAGACCCAGTACTTC. It specifies CASSPGVLPEETQYF. The chain has TRBV6-4 and TRBJ2-5, with a possible D match to TRBD1 (6 bases). The CDR3 spans 15 residues. Germline CDR1 reads MRHNA; CDR2 reads SNTAGT. V shed 6 bases and J shed 3 bases, with 17 bases lying between them.

The chain has TRBV27 and TRBJ2-2; D is unresolved. The CDR3 length is 13 residues. V lost 3 bases, J lost 7 bases, and 9 bases lay in between. CDR1 MNHEY and CDR2 SMNVEV come from the germline V gene (reference sequence). CDR3 bases: TGTGCCAGCAGTTTTACGGCAATCGGGGAGCTGTTTTTT. The encoded protein is CASSFTAIGELFF.

J is TRBJ2-5 and V is TRBV5-6; D ambiguous. V was trimmed by 2 bases and J by 2 bases, leaving 13 bases between them. Germline V CDR1 and CDR2: SGHDT, YYEEEE. The CDR3 runs 15 residues. The DNA of the CDR3 is TGTGCCAGCAGCTTCGGAGCCCCCGTACAAGAGACCCAGTACTTC. Amino acid sequence: CASSFGAPVQETQYF.

The gene calls are TRBV6-1 and TRBJ2-4, with 7 positions matching TRBD2. Germline V gene sequence: CDR1 MNHNS, CDR2 SASEGT. CDR3 length equals 18 residues. Trimming removed 1 base from V and 0 bases from J; junction bases left unmatched: 9. CDR3 in amino acids: CASSEEPRESEAKNIQYF. DNA of the CDR3: TGTGCCAGCAGTGAAGAACCGCGGGAGTCTGAAGCCAAAAACATTCAGTACTTC.

This chain joins TRBV11-2 and TRBJ2-7; possible D gene TRBD2, 6 bases. Trimming left V 5 bases short and J 2 bases short, with 13 bases between. The CDR3 length is 14 residues. CDR1 SGHAT and CDR2 FQNNGV come from the germline V gene. The DNA of the CDR3 is TGTGCCAGCAGCGGGGGGTTACAGACCTACGAGCAGTACTTC. Its protein product is CASSGGLQTYEQYF.

The chain is built from TRBV4-1 and TRBJ2-7, with no clear D. V shed 3 bases and J shed 3 bases, with 9 bases lying between them. The CDR3 covers 13 residues. CDR1 is MGHRA, CDR2 YSYEKL, per germline. This CDR3 reads CASSHPPFYEQYF. Written as DNA, the CDR3 is TGCGCCAGCAGCCACCCGCCCTTCTACGAGCAGTACTTC.

V usage is TRBV18 and J usage is TRBJ1-5, with TRBD1 matching 8 bases. Germline-derived CDR1 and CDR2 are KGHSH and LQKENI. V dropped 3 bases and J dropped 5; count of bases not matched to a gene: 6. There are 15 residues in the CDR3. The CDR3 bases are TGTGCCAGCTCACCGTTCGGACAGGGTGATCAGCCCCAGCATTTT. It yields the protein CASSPFGQGDQPQHF.

The chain employs TRBV5-1 and TRBJ1-1; D unresolved. The CDR3 is 14 residues long. Germline V gene sequence: CDR1 SGHRS, CDR2 YFSETQ. V lost 4 bases and J lost 4, with 14 bases in between. In DNA form, the CDR3 reads TGCGCCAGCAGCACGAATTTCGGCGGCACTGAAGCTTTCTTT. Translating gives CASSTNFGGTEAFF. The variable domain in full, completed from reference TRBV5-1 and TRBJ1-1, reads KAGVTQTPRYLIKTRGQQVTLSCSPISGHRSVSWYQQTPGQGLQFLFEYFSETQRNKGNFPGRFSGRQFSNSRSEMNVSTLELGDSALYLCASSTNFGGTEAFFGQGTRLTVV.

The chain carries TRBV30 and TRBJ1-2, with 8 bases identical to TRBD1. Germline CDR1 reads GTSNPN; CDR2 reads SVGIG (reference sequence). CDR3 length: 12 amino acids. Trimming removed 8 bases from V and 4 bases from J; junction bases left unmatched: 6. This CDR3 is CARDDRGYGYTF. The CDR3 bases are TGTGCCCGCGACGACAGGGGCTATGGCTACACCTTC.